One and the same sample provided the 16 T cell receptor beta chains below, sequenced in a study of shared clonotypes between healthy human individuals (dated by TCRdb to 2020 to 2022). CD8 naive samples consisted of CD45RO-negative cells that were positively selected for CCR7, yielding a CD45RA+CCR7+ population without TemRA cells. Libraries were constructed by the immunoSEQ multiplex PCR assay. TCRdb re-hosts the immuneACCESS table, in-frame sequences only. Its copies lack some clones; in the studies checked, an unresolved V gene accounts for under half of them, and the cause for the rest is not known. Here the sample has 2 million or so clones; around 96% occur a single time. The ten top clones hold around 1.1% of the sample. What was sequenced was naive CD8+ T cells sorted from blood. The meaning of the sample's cell subset or site label: CD45RA+CCR7+. These receptors were collected from a man aged 18 to 35 in good health.

The table lists this clone with a count of one. This sample includes further DNA sequences coding for the same CDR3. V and J are TRBV2 and TRBJ2-7; D is uncertain. CDR3 length: 13 amino acids. CDR1 is SNHLY and CDR2 is FYNNEI in the germline V gene. Deletions cut 1 base from V and 3 bases from J, with 7 bases between. The CDR3 DNA sequence: TGTGCCAGCAGTGAAGGTGTTGGCTACGAGCAGTACTTC. Protein: CASSEGVGYEQYF.

The V and J genes are TRBV28 and TRBJ2-5; maybe TRBD1 (6 bases). The CDR3 loop spans 13 amino acids. Germline CDR1 MDHEN, CDR2 SYDVKM. With 4 bases removed from V and 5 bases from J, the gap between germline ends came to 11 bases. The CDR3 nucleotides read TGTGCCAGCAGTTCCGGACAGTTTGAGACCCAGTACTTC. This encodes CASSSGQFETQYF.

Worth noting for this clone: Other DNA sequences within the sample encode an identical CDR3. This chain joins TRBV9 and TRBJ2-2, with D unclear. Trimming shortened V by 5 bases and J by 4 bases, and 3 bases separated the two germline ends. CDR1 is SGDLS and CDR2 is YYNGEE in the germline V gene. The CDR3 is made up of 11 amino acids. CDR3 in DNA: TGTGCCAGCAGTCTCACCGGGGAGCTGTTTTTT. Translation gives CASSLTGELFF.

To note about this clone: The same CDR3 arises from other DNA sequences in this sample as well. V gene TRBV7-9 combines with J gene TRBJ1-5; D uncertain. The CDR3 is made up of 14 amino acids. With 2 bases removed from V and 4 bases from J, the gap between germline ends came to 9 bases. CDR1 is SEHNR and CDR2 is FQNEAQ in the germline V gene (reference sequence). For the CDR3, the DNA is TGTGCCAGCAGCTTACGAGGCGGGAATCAGCCCCAGCATTTT. Translation gives CASSLRGGNQPQHF.

The chain combines TRBV27 with TRBJ1-2; D unresolved. Germline V gene data show CDR1 as MNHEY and CDR2 as SMNVEV (reference sequence). This CDR3 comprises 13 residues. The ends were cut back, 4 bases at V and 5 bases at J, with 11 bases in the middle. As DNA, the CDR3 is TGTGCCAGCAGTTCCCGAGCGAGGTATGGCTACACCTTC. This codes for CASSSRARYGYTF.

In DNA, the CDR3 is TGTGCCAGCCTGGGACTGCCCTCTGGAAACACCATATATTTT. It codes for CASLGLPSGNTIYF. This chain links TRBV28 with TRBJ1-3; D is perhaps TRBD1 (5 bases). This CDR3 has 14 amino acids. Germline CDR1 MDHEN, CDR2 SYDVKM. The V end was cut by 8 bases, the J end by 0 bases, with 11 bases between.

The chain is built from TRBV4-1 and TRBJ2-7; D perhaps matches TRBD2 (6 bases). The CDR3 is made up of 16 amino acids. V shed 1 base and J shed 0 bases, with 13 bases lying between them. Per the germline V gene, CDR1 is MGHRA and CDR2 is YSYEKL. CDR3 in DNA: TGCGCCAGCAGCCAAGTGGGTGGGAGGCCCTCCTACGAGCAGTACTTC. It specifies CASSQVGGRPSYEQYF.

The rearrangement joins TRBV13 to TRBJ2-3; the D call may be TRBD1 or TRBD2 (5 bases each). The CDR3 has 16 residues. Trimming took 0 bases from V and 2 from J, leaving 12 bases between them. CDR1 is PRHDT and CDR2 is FYEKMQ in the germline V gene (reference sequence). The chain's CDR3 is CASSLGRGHPTDTQYF. CDR3 coding DNA: TGTGCCAGCAGCTTAGGGAGGGGCCACCCCACAGATACGCAGTATTTT. The variable domain in full, completed from reference TRBV13 and TRBJ2-3, reads AAGVIQSPRHLIKEKRETATLKCYPIPRHDTVYWYQQGPGQDPQFLISFYEKMQSDKGSIPDRFSAQQFSDYHSELNMSSLELGDSALYFCASSLGRGHPTDTQYFGPGTRLTVL.

This clone was counted between two and nine times. The gene calls are TRBV30 and TRBJ1-5, with 11 bases lining up with TRBD1. Germline assignment: CDR1 GTSNPN and CDR2 SVGIG (reference sequence). This CDR3 contains 15 residues. The V gene end was trimmed by 4 bases and the J gene end by 7 bases; junction bases not matched to a gene: 9. In nucleotides, the CDR3 is TGTGCCTGGAACCAGGGACAGGGGGTGCGACAGCCCCAGCATTTT. This translates into CAWNQGQGVRQPQHF. The complete variable domain, with remaining parts taken from reference TRBV30 and TRBJ1-5, reads SQTIHQWPATLVQPVGSPLSLECTVEGTSNPNLYWYRQAAGRGLQLLFYSVGIGQISSEVPQNLSASRPQDRQFILSSKKLLLSDSGFYLCAWNQGQGVRQPQHFGDGTRLSIL.

V usage is TRBV2 and J usage is TRBJ2-7; D is perhaps TRBD2 (6 bases). Per germline, CDR1 SNHLY and CDR2 FYNNEI. The CDR3 runs 15 residues. Trimming shortened V by 0 bases and J by 3 bases, and 12 bases separated the two germline ends. The CDR3 protein is CASSEASGLNYEQYF. CDR3 bases: TGTGCCAGCAGTGAAGCGTCGGGACTGAACTACGAGCAGTACTTC.

This CDR3 reads CASTFGSGGGEQFF. CDR3 DNA sequence: TGTGCCAGCACCTTCGGGAGCGGCGGGGGTGAGCAGTTCTTC. The V call is TRBV16, the J call TRBJ2-1; 7 bases are shared with TRBD2. The CDR3 spans 14 residues. Trimming removed 7 bases from V and 9 bases from J; junction bases left unmatched: 12. In germline, CDR1 is KGHSY, CDR2 FQNENV.

In the case of this clone: This may be a read error: a much more frequent sequence differs by one nucleotide. In the same sample, other DNA sequences code for this CDR3. V gene TRBV13 combines with J gene TRBJ2-7; D ambiguous. V lost 0 bases to trimming and J lost 4 bases, with 1 base between them. CDR3 size: 11 residues. Germline V CDR1 and CDR2: PRHDT, FYEKMQ (reference sequence). Here the CDR3 DNA reads TGTGCCAGCAGCTTAGGATACGAGCAGTACTTC. It encodes CASSLGYEQYF.

The chain uses TRBV15 and TRBJ2-1; the D gene is possibly TRBD1 (6 bases). The CDR3 totals 14 residues. CDR1 is LNHNV, CDR2 YYDKDF, per germline (reference sequence). V lost 7 bases and J lost 0, with 10 bases in between. CDR3 sequence (DNA): TGTGCCACCACGGAAGGGGGCTCCTACAATGAGCAGTTCTTC. The encoded protein is CATTEGGSYNEQFF.

Note on this clone: The same CDR3 also results from other DNA sequences found in this sample. V is TRBV27 and J is TRBJ2-7; possibly TRBD1 for D (6 bases). CDR3 length: 14 residues. With 6 bases removed from V and 0 bases from J, the gap between germline ends came to 12 bases. The germline V gene has CDR1 MNHEY and CDR2 SMNVEV (reference sequence). The CDR3 region is CASSLTGYSYEQYF. CDR3 nucleotides: TGTGCCAGCAGCCTCACAGGGTACTCCTACGAGCAGTACTTC.

The V and J genes are TRBV7-9 and TRBJ2-2; perhaps TRBD1 as D (5 bases). Trimming pared 4 bases from V and 3 bases from J, leaving 6 bases between. Germline V gene lookup returns CDR1 SEHNR and CDR2 FQNEAQ (reference sequence). The CDR3 is 13 amino acids. The CDR3 DNA reads TGTGCCAGCAGCTCAGGGTACACCGGGGAGCTGTTTTTT. Translating it yields CASSSGYTGELFF.

This chain connects TRBV27 to TRBJ2-1; D is ambiguous. The CDR3 is made up of 14 amino acids. The V gene's germline CDR1 is MNHEY and CDR2 SMNVEV (reference sequence). Trimming took 0 bases from V and 6 from J, leaving 9 bases between them. CDR3 nucleotides: TGTGCCAGCAGTTTATCGCGGCTATTCAATGAGCAGTTCTTC. It specifies CASSLSRLFNEQFF.